Shown below are 27 T cell receptor beta chains from a single sample sequenced in a study of blood T cell repertoires in COVID-19. The table came from immunoSEQ multiplex PCR; TCRdb's copy has only in-frame clones and leaves some out. Here the sample spans a few hundred thousand clones, around 90% being singletons. Material: peripheral blood. These receptors all stem from a man younger than 35 with active or convalescent COVID-19.

This sequence joins TRBV10-3 and TRBJ2-6; maybe TRBD2 (6 bases). This CDR3 is built from 16 residues. The germline V gene encodes CDR1 ENHRY and CDR2 SYGVKD. Trimming left V 0 bases short and J 0 bases short, with 6 bases between. The CDR3 loop reads CAISESRGSGANVLTF. The CDR3, as DNA: TGTGCCATCAGTGAGTCGCGGGGCTCTGGGGCCAACGTCCTGACTTTC.

J is TRBJ2-7 and V is TRBV19; D might be TRBD1 (5 bases). The germline V gene encodes CDR1 LNHDA and CDR2 SQIVND (reference sequence). The CDR3 has 12 amino acids. Between the trimmed V and J ends, which lost 5 bases and 2 bases, there was a span of 7 bases. The CDR3 sequence: CASSSQAYEQYF. The CDR3 coding sequence is TGTGCCAGTAGTTCACAGGCCTACGAGCAGTACTTC.

The chain carries TRBV29-1 and TRBJ1-1; possible D gene TRBD1, 6 bases. The CDR3 spans 12 residues. V was cut by 4 bases and J by 6 bases, with 12 bases left in between. The V gene's germline CDR1 is SQVTM and CDR2 ANQGSEA. CDR3 amino acids: CSVGDTRSEAFF. As DNA, the CDR3 is TGCAGCGTTGGGGACACGAGATCTGAAGCTTTCTTT. Full variable domain (missing parts from reference TRBV29-1 and TRBJ1-1): SAVISQKPSRDICQRGTSLTIQCQVDSQVTMMFWYRQQPGQSLTLIATANQGSEATYESGFVIDKFPISRPNLTFSTLTVSNMSPEDSSIYLCSVGDTRSEAFFGQGTRLTVV.

DNA of the CDR3: TGTGCCAGCAGCTACGACAGGGGGCGGTGGACCGGGGAGCTGTTTTTT. Translating it yields CASSYDRGRWTGELFF. V gene TRBV5-8 combines with J gene TRBJ2-2, with 10 bases fitting TRBD1. Per germline, CDR1 SGHTS and CDR2 YDEGEE. The CDR3 sequence is 16 residues long. V trimming: 3 bases; J trimming: 5 bases; junction bases outside the gene matches: 7.

V usage is TRBV6-2 or TRBV6-3 and J usage is TRBJ2-3; TRBD2 aligns across 11 bases. V shed 6 bases and J 6 bases; nucleotides not matched to a gene: 8. The germline V gene encodes CDR1 MNHEY and CDR2 SVGEGT. The CDR3 covers 15 residues. The CDR3 nucleotides read TGTGCCAGCAGCCGCACGACTAGCGGGGTGGATACGCAGTATTTT. Translation: CASSRTTSGVDTQYF.

The chain recombines TRBV2 with TRBJ1-5; D not resolved. The CDR3 is 13 residues long. Germline CDR1 reads SNHLY; CDR2 reads FYNNEI. V gave up 7 bases and J gave up 4 bases, with 11 bases separating them. The CDR3 loop is CASTRSANQPQHF. CDR3 coding DNA: TGTGCCAGCACCAGAAGTGCTAATCAGCCCCAGCATTTT.

The chain combines TRBV2 with TRBJ1-2; the match to TRBD1 covers 7 bases. The CDR3 has 17 amino acids. J gave up 0 bases and V 9 bases, and 16 bases lay outside the gene matches. Germline CDR1 is SNHLY and CDR2 is FYNNEI. CDR3 sequence reads: CAREKQGSLLANYGYTF. Written as DNA, the CDR3 is TGTGCCAGAGAAAAACAGGGGTCCCTCCTAGCTAACTATGGCTACACCTTC.

J is TRBJ2-7 and V is TRBV18; 7 bases align to TRBD2. Germline V gene data show CDR1 as KGHSH and CDR2 as LQKENI. V dropped 3 bases and J dropped 7; count of bases not matched to a gene: 12. The CDR3 totals 15 residues. CDR3 bases: TGTGCCAGCTCACCTATTTTCGGGGGGTCTGGAGAGCAGTACTTC. Translating gives CASSPIFGGSGEQYF.

The V gene is TRBV2, the J gene TRBJ1-1; possibly TRBD1 for D (5 bases). Germline V gene sequence: CDR1 SNHLY, CDR2 FYNNEI. Between the trimmed V and J ends, which lost 9 bases and 3 bases, there was a span of 11 bases. The CDR3 is made up of 12 amino acids. CDR3 sequence reads: CARLLGDTEAFF. CDR3 DNA: TGTGCCAGATTGTTAGGGGACACTGAAGCTTTCTTT.

This chain joins TRBV27 and TRBJ1-5; D not resolved. This CDR3 is 13 amino acids long. Trimming stripped 0 bases from V and 9 bases from J, with 9 bases between. CDR1 and CDR2 (germline): MNHEY, SMNVEV (reference sequence). CDR3 sequence: CASSLSKTMPQHF. The CDR3 DNA sequence: TGTGCCAGCAGTTTATCTAAGACAATGCCCCAGCATTTT.

V gene TRBV7-8 combines with J gene TRBJ1-5; D possibly corresponds to TRBD1 (5 bases). This CDR3 spans 17 amino acids. From germline, CDR1 is SGHVS and CDR2 FQNEAQ. Trimming pared 1 base from V and 6 bases from J, leaving 19 bases between. CDR3 residues: CASSLGYRGTNGQPQHF. The CDR3 coding sequence is TGTGCCAGCAGCTTAGGGTATCGGGGGACGAATGGTCAGCCCCAGCATTTT.

With regard to this clone: Relative to the germline gene, one junction end is altered; a read error may explain this. The chain couples TRBV27 to TRBJ1-6, with D tentatively TRBD1 (5 bases). Germline V gene data show CDR1 as MNHEY and CDR2 as SMNVEV (reference sequence). The CDR3 covers 15 residues. The chain's CDR3 is CASSISRDGNSPLHF. The CDR3 DNA sequence: TGTGCCAGCAGTATATCGCGGGACGGTAATTCACCCCTCCACTTT.

Comment on this clone: The same CDR3 is also encoded by other DNA sequences in this sample. The chain combines TRBV29-1 with TRBJ1-1, with 7 bases aligning to TRBD1. The V and J ends lost 6 bases and 1 base, in that order; junction bases with no gene match: 2. Germline CDR1 and CDR2: SQVTM and ANQGSEA. The CDR3 is made up of 12 amino acids. The DNA for the CDR3 is TGCAGCGTGGGACAGACGAACACTGAAGCTTTCTTT. Amino acid sequence: CSVGQTNTEAFF.

The chain joins TRBV5-4 to TRBJ2-2, with TRBD2 as a possible D gene (6 bases). The germline V gene encodes CDR1 SGHNT and CDR2 YYREEE (reference sequence). V gave up 4 bases and J gave up 6 bases, with 19 bases separating them. The CDR3 has 16 residues. The CDR3 nucleotides are TGTGCCAGCAGCCACCCGGTTGGAGGGGTGGCCGGGGAGCTGTTTTTT. Its protein is CASSHPVGGVAGELFF.

The chain uses TRBV3-1 (or the pseudogene TRBV3-2) and TRBJ1-5; D is uncertain. The V end lost 2 bases, the J end lost 2 bases, and 10 bases lay between the germline ends. Germline lookup yields CDR1 LGHDT and CDR2 YNNKEL (reference sequence). CDR3 length equals 15 residues. This CDR3 is CASSQRGFGNQPQHF. CDR3 bases: TGTGCCAGCAGCCAACGAGGCTTCGGCAATCAGCCCCAGCATTTT.

The genes are TRBV5-1 and TRBJ2-5, with 11 bases lining up with TRBD2. The CDR3 sequence is 15 residues long. V was clipped by 0 bases and J by 5 bases; unmatched bases: 3. The germline gives CDR1 SGHRS, CDR2 YFSETQ. This CDR3 is CASSLAGTSGETQYF. The CDR3 DNA follows: TGCGCCAGCAGCTTGGCTGGGACTAGCGGTGAGACCCAGTACTTC.

The genes are TRBV4-1 and TRBJ2-7; D remains unclear. The CDR3 totals 16 residues. CDR1 and CDR2 from the germline V gene are MGHRA and YSYEKL. V was pared by 0 bases and J by 0 bases, with 12 bases between. CDR3 sequence reads: CASSQDASTSSYEQYF. The CDR3 nucleotides are TGCGCCAGCAGCCAAGACGCCTCCACCAGCTCCTACGAGCAGTACTTC.

The chain combines TRBV6-5 with TRBJ2-7, with a possible D match to TRBD1 (5 bases). V gave up 4 bases and J gave up 7 bases, with 14 bases separating them. The CDR3 has 13 residues. Germline V gives CDR1 MNHEY, CDR2 SVGAGI. As DNA, the CDR3 is TGTGCCAGCAGTTGGGGCCAACTGGGTGAGCAGTACTTC. This gives the protein CASSWGQLGEQYF.

CDR3 residues: CASSLAGGFGETQYF. CDR3 nucleotides: TGTGCCAGCAGCTTGGCCGGGGGTTTCGGGGAGACCCAGTACTTC. The V and J genes are TRBV5-5 and TRBJ2-5; D possibly corresponds to TRBD2 (6 bases). CDR1 and CDR2 from the germline V gene are SGHKS and YYEKEE (reference sequence). The CDR3 extends over 15 amino acids. V was shortened by 0 bases and J by 5 bases, with 14 bases between the two germline ends.

The chain couples TRBV5-6 to TRBJ1-5; 9 bases are a match to TRBD1. The germline V gene encodes CDR1 SGHDT and CDR2 YYEEEE. The CDR3 consists of 16 residues. Losses at the gene ends were 2 bases for V and 7 bases for J; bases not matched to a gene: 10. CDR3 sequence (DNA): TGTGCCAGCAGCTTACAAGGGGGACAGGGCTACCAGCCCCAGCATTTT. Translated: CASSLQGGQGYQPQHF. Full variable domain (missing parts from reference TRBV5-6 and TRBJ1-5): DAGVTQSPTHLIKTRGQQVTLRCSPKSGHDTVSWYQQALGQGPQFIFQYYEEEERQRGNFPDRFSGHQFPNYSSELNVNALLLGDSALYLCASSLQGGQGYQPQHFGDGTRLSIL.

The rearrangement uses TRBV10-1 and TRBJ2-3; 8 nucleotides align to TRBD1. CDR1 and CDR2 (germline): WNHNN, SYGVQD (reference sequence). Germline trimming cut 4 bases from V and 4 bases from J; bases unmatched to any gene: 10. This CDR3 spans 16 amino acids. CDR3 residues: CASSGIPGQDPDTQYF. In DNA form, the CDR3 reads TGCGCCAGCAGTGGAATACCGGGACAGGACCCAGATACGCAGTATTTT.

The J gene is TRBJ1-3, the V gene TRBV19; maybe TRBD1 (6 bases). The V and J ends lost 5 bases and 4 bases respectively, with 12 bases between them. Germline V gene sequence: CDR1 LNHDA, CDR2 SQIVND (reference sequence). The CDR3 loop spans 14 amino acids. CDR3 bases: TGTGCCAGTAGTCCTCTGGGGACAGGAAACACCATATATTTT. The encoded protein is CASSPLGTGNTIYF.

Concerning this clone: This sample also contains other DNA sequences that code for the same CDR3. The chain has TRBV10-3 and TRBJ1-1; D is possibly TRBD1 (5 bases). Germline CDR1 is ENHRY and CDR2 is SYGVKD. V lost 4 bases and J 2 bases, leaving 8 bases between the germline ends. This CDR3 comprises 13 residues. The CDR3 DNA follows: TGTGCCATCAGTGCCGGGGGAAACACTGAAGCTTTCTTT. Its translation is CAISAGGNTEAFF.

This sequence joins TRBV10-2 and TRBJ2-1, with 15 nucleotides matching TRBD2. This CDR3 region has 16 residues. V lost 10 bases to trimming and J lost 6 bases; unmatched junction nucleotides: 10. The germline gives CDR1 WSHSY, CDR2 SAAADI. The DNA for the CDR3 is TGCGCCACCGGGACTAGCGGGGGGCTCGGTCCCAATGAGCAGTTCTTC. Translation: CATGTSGGLGPNEQFF.

The chain couples TRBV7-9 to TRBJ2-3; 16 bases fit TRBD2. Losses at the gene ends were 3 bases for V and 4 bases for J; bases not matched to a gene: 10. The CDR3 extends over 19 amino acids. Germline loops: CDR1 SEHNR, CDR2 FQNEAQ (reference sequence). CDR3 sequence: CASSFLTGTSGGAADTQYF. CDR3 coding DNA: TGTGCCAGCAGCTTTTTAACCGGGACTAGCGGGGGGGCCGCAGATACGCAGTATTTT.

This chain joins TRBV20-1 and TRBJ2-5, with TRBD2 matching over 10 bases. The CDR3 is 17 residues long. Losses at the gene ends were 3 bases for V and 5 bases for J; bases not matched to a gene: 15. The germline gives CDR1 DFQATT, CDR2 SNEGSKA (reference sequence). CDR3 coding DNA: TGCAGTGCTAGTCCTAGCGGGGGACGCACATTTCGGGAGACCCAGTACTTC. It specifies CSASPSGGRTFRETQYF.

The V call is TRBV5-1, the J call TRBJ1-4; 8 positions agree with TRBD1. V trimming: 6 bases; J trimming: 8 bases; junction bases outside the gene matches: 9. Per the germline V gene, CDR1 is SGHRS and CDR2 is YFSETQ. This CDR3 is built from 14 residues. The CDR3 sequence is CASTQGAPEEKLFF. In DNA form, the CDR3 reads TGCGCCAGCACCCAGGGGGCGCCAGAAGAAAAACTGTTTTTT.